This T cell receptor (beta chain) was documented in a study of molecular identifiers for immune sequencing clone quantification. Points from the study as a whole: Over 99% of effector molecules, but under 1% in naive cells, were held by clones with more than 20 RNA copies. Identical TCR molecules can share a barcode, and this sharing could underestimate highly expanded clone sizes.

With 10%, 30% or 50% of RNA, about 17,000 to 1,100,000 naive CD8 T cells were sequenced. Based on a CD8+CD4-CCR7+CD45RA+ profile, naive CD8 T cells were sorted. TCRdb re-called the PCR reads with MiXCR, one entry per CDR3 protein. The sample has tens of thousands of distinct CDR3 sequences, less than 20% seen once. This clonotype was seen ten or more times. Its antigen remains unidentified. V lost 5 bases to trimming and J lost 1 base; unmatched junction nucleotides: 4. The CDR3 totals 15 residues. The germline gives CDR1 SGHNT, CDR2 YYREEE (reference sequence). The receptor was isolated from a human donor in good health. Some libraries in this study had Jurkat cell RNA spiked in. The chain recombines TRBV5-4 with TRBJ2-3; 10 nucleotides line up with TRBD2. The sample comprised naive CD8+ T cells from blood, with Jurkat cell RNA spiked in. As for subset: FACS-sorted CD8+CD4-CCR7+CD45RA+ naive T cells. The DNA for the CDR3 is TGTGCCAGCAGGGAAGGACTAGCGGGCACAGATACGCAGTATTTT. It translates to CASREGLAGTDTQYF. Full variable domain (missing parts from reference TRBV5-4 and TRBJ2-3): ETGVTQSPTHLIKTRGQQVTLRCSSQSGHNTVSWYQQALGQGPQFIFQYYREEENGRGNFPPRFSGLQFPNYSSELNVNALELDDSALYLCASREGLAGTDTQYFGPGTRLTVL.